Here is one T cell receptor beta chain with its context. Its target is unknown. These data are taken from a study of T cells in Graves' hyperthyroidism and ophthalmopathy. As for the study in general: Prior to any treatment, at the point of initial diagnosis, peripheral blood was collected. General study results and limits: In the blood, most expanded thyroid clonotypes above 0.001 appeared as well. A model of 13 V-J pairs discriminated ophthalmopathy from stable hyperthyroidism.

RNA transcripts gave rise to amplified TCR beta CDR3 regions. Using the HTBI primer set, a first-round RT-PCR was run on the TCR CDR3. TCRdb redid the calling of the multiplex PCR reads with MiXCR, one entry per CDR3 protein. This table holds about 700,000 distinct CDR3 sequences, approximately 15% found once. Thyroid ultrasound, orbital computed tomography, clinical symptoms, and serum thyroxine and TRAb underpinned diagnoses. Losses at the gene ends were 3 bases for V and 4 bases for J; bases not matched to a gene: 18. Germline V gene lookup returns CDR1 DFQATT and CDR2 SNEGSKA (reference sequence). This CDR3 has 19 residues.

The genes are TRBV20-1 and TRBJ2-2, with TRBD1 matching 9 bases. The clonotype comes from a woman aged 18-29 years with Graves' hyperthyroidism. The sample consisted of blood. CDR3 loop: CSASRGRYHRGLGTGELFF. The CDR3 nucleotides are TGCAGTGCTAGCCGTGGACGATACCACAGGGGGCTCGGCACCGGGGAGCTGTTTTTT.